This is a list of T cell receptor beta chains from one sample in a study of T cells in Graves' hyperthyroidism and ophthalmopathy. TCRdb re-analysed the multiplex PCR reads in MiXCR, keeping a single row per CDR3 protein. The sample includes a few hundred thousand distinct CDR3 sequences, nearly 15% of them seen just once. Sequences were obtained from blood. These receptor sequences come from a woman aged 60 to 75 with Graves' ophthalmopathy. Each CDR3 is given with its conserved first and last residue. The D gene is left open where the match is weak. A clone size is listed for some rows: how often the clone was seen (once, few, many), or a class if it is expanded.

TRBJ2-1 | TRBD2 | many | TRBV6-2/TRBV6-3 | TGTGCCAGCAGTTACGTGGCGGGAGGGAGCTCCTACAATGAGCAGTTCTTC | CASSYVAGGSSYNEQFF
TRBJ2-2 | TRBD1 | many | TRBV7-3 | TGTGCCAGCAGCCCAGGACAGGGTCGTTCCGGGGAGCTGTTTTTT | CASSPGQGRSGELFF
TRBJ2-5 | . | many | TRBV24-1 | TGTGCCACCAGTGATTCCCTTGACTTGAGCGGGCATCTAGAGACCCAGTACTTC | CATSDSLDLSGHLETQYF
TRBJ2-7 | . | many | TRBV11-2 | TGTGCCAGCAGCCCCCTTGGGGTTGGGGAGCAGTACTTC | CASSPLGVGEQYF
TRBJ1-1 | . | many | TRBV13 | TGTGCCAGCAGCTTCCGACCCCTACTGGGGATGAACACTGAAGCTTTCTTT | CASSFRPLLGMNTEAFF
TRBJ2-7 | TRBD2 | few | TRBV3-1 | TGTGCCAGCAGCCAGGTAGCGGGATTTACAGGAGAGCAGTACTTC | CASSQVAGFTGEQYF
TRBJ2-7 | TRBD1 | . | TRBV29-1 | TGCAGCGTCCAGGGACAGGCCCACGAGCAGTACTTC | CSVQGQAHEQYF
TRBJ1-2 | TRBD1 | . | TRBV5-6 | TGTGCCAGCAGACCCGTGGGACAGACTAACTATGGCTACACCTTC | CASRPVGQTNYGYTF
TRBJ2-3 | . | . | TRBV19 | TGTGCCAGTAGTATTTCACGGACCGGGGGATACACAGATACGCAGTATTTT | CASSISRTGGYTDTQYF
TRBJ1-1 | . | many | TRBV7-2 | TGTGCCAGCAGCCCTCGGGGACCAGCTACTCTAAACACTGAAGCTTTCTTT | CASSPRGPATLNTEAFF
TRBJ2-7 | . | many | TRBV7-8 | TGTGCCAGCAGCTCAGCCCCGAGGAACCCCTACGAGCAGTACTTC | CASSSAPRNPYEQYF
TRBJ1-5 | . | many | TRBV5-5 | TGTGCCAGCAGCTTGGACTGGATTGGGCAGCCCCAGCATTTT | CASSLDWIGQPQHF
TRBJ2-7 | TRBD2 | many | TRBV11-2 | TGTGCCAGCAGCTTATACGGGAGGGGCATCGAGCAGTACTTC | CASSLYGRGIEQYF
TRBJ1-2 | TRBD1 | . | TRBV19 | TGTGCCAGTAGTGCCGGGACAGCGAACTATGGCTACACCTTC | CASSAGTANYGYTF